The present entry profiles one T cell receptor beta chain with its context. The antigen it recognizes is unknown. Base-call qualities are not available, and no considerably larger clone is one nucleotide away. Preparation of the library involved 5' RACE. TCRdb lists the instrument as Illumina HiSeq 2500. A second PCR of about 7 to 12 cycles was run with a J-beta primer mix and a sample-barcoded 5' primer. A template-switch 5' adaptor carrying 12 random nucleotides introduced a unique molecular identifier onto each TCR beta cDNA molecule. Each sample yielded at least 2.5 million CDR3-containing paired-end reads. The Mint cDNA synthesis kit, primed by a TRBC-specific oligonucleotide, was used to synthesize first-strand cDNA from all RNA. Following uracil-DNA glycosylase treatment, all cDNA underwent a first 18-cycle PCR with the universal primers M1SS and BC2_uni_R. On the study's bioinformatics: Each sample was normalized by randomly selecting 1 million high-quality reads, each carrying a distinct molecular identifier. Reads sharing molecular identifiers were discarded rather than binned into consensus sequences. MiTCR, run with a Q25 quality threshold and the strictest error-elimination algorithm, handled CDR3 identification, clonotype clustering and error correction. A nonparametric unseen species model with Euler transformation was used to estimate lower-bound total TCR beta diversity. TCRdb reanalyzed the raw reads on its own, using fastp at Q25 for trimming and MiXCR for clone calling, and kept in-frame beta chains. All rows with the same CDR3 protein become a single entry with the most common DNA and genes. It is TCRdb's table, rather than the study itself, that gives the V and J calls and clone size. The sample profile shows some 1.4 million distinct CDR3 sequences; about 40% of them were found once. The ten largest clonotypes hold 7% to 9.5% of the sample.

Systemically healthy Caucasian individuals from Russia, 35 to 50 in total and aged roughly 6 to 100 years, were included as donors. Each donor gave 8 to 10 milliliters of peripheral blood, collected into EDTA-treated Vacutainer tubes. PBMCs were isolated by Ficoll-Paque density-gradient centrifugation, with at least 6 million obtained per sample. Total RNA was extracted from PBMCs with Trizol reagent, with at least 5 micrograms obtained per sample. For every donor, an aliquot of PBMCs went through flow cytometry to measure the percentages of naive CD45RAhigh/CD27high T cells. The record originates from a study of blood T cells in healthy people across ages (dated by TCRdb to about 2015). Background for the entire study: In model experiments, template switching captured about one uniquely barcoded TCR beta cDNA molecule for every two T cells. The study measured age-related changes in TCR beta repertoire diversity using deep sequencing normalized with unique cDNA molecular identifiers. The donors were divided into four age groups: young (average around 15 years), middle-aged (almost 40), aged (around 67) and long-lived (roughly 82). Donors of different ages were randomly distributed across sequencing lanes to avoid experimental bias. Using the same blood draw, the study looked at two additional independent replicas of 1 million unique cDNA reads for two donors, one aged 18 to 30 and the other aged 80 or older.

V sheds 5 bases and J sheds 4 bases, leaving 20 bases between their ends. The CDR3 starts with the cysteine, ends with the phenylalanine, and has 16 residues. Of the read, only the CDR3 DNA is kept; its 48 bases are in frame from base 1. Based on the germline V gene (reference sequence), the CDR1 and CDR2 sequences are SEHNR and FQNEAQ. The study at large found these results: Total diversity estimates from one million sequenced T cells were considered lower bounds and underestimates. As age increased, observed TCR beta diversity per million T cells dropped in a roughly linear way, and a significant reduction was already evident by age around 41. Since profiling was done on bulk unsorted PBMCs, naive and antigen-experienced compartments could not be conclusively compared. There was a strong correlation between observed TCR beta diversity and the percentage of naive T cells measured by flow cytometry. The long-lived group showed more naive CD4+ T cells, fewer expanded clones and increased TCR diversity than the aged group, suggesting age selection. Because donor CMV infection status was unknown, age-related changes in expanded clonotypes were potentially confounded.

The rearrangement joined TRBV7-9 to TRBJ1-2, with an unclear D gene assignment. The TCR sequence derives from a woman aged 18-29 years in good health. Sequenced material: blood. The CDR3 in this case is CASSPGWQPASYGYTF. The DNA sequence is given as TGTGCCAGCAGCCCAGGCTGGCAGCCAGCTTCCTATGGCTACACCTTC.